Listed here are 26 T cell receptor beta chains from one sample, sequenced in a study of OX40 agonist ivuxolimab in advanced cancers. The protocol was immunoSEQ multiplex PCR, while the TCRdb copy is restricted to in-frame clones and leaves out a portion. The table lists about 43,000 clones, about 86% of them singletons. Sequencing was performed on CD4+ or CD8+ T cells sorted from blood, taken in a trial of the OX40 agonist ivuxolimab. All receptors come from an adult with an advanced solid tumor such as melanoma, head and neck, liver or kidney cancer.

This clone came up once. The rearrangement uses TRBV27 and TRBJ2-7; D is unclear. Trimming stripped 5 bases from V and 3 bases from J, with 5 bases between. The CDR3 sequence is 11 residues long. The germline V gene encodes CDR1 MNHEY and CDR2 SMNVEV (reference sequence). This CDR3 reads CASSRGYEQYF. CDR3 bases: TGTGCCAGCAGTCGCGGCTACGAGCAGTACTTC.

This clone was detected a few times. CDR3 coding DNA: TGCGCCAGCAGCCAAGCCGGGACAGCTTTCTTT. Protein: CASSQAGTAFF. This chain joins TRBV4-1 and TRBJ1-1; D may be TRBD1 (5 bases). Germline CDR1 reads MGHRA; CDR2 reads YSYEKL. The CDR3 totals 11 residues. With 1 base removed from V and 10 bases from J, the gap between germline ends came to 7 bases.

This clone appeared a single time. This sequence joins TRBV27 and TRBJ2-1; 12 bases match TRBD1. V shed 8 bases and J 16 bases; nucleotides not matched to a gene: 6. This CDR3 has 11 residues. Germline values: CDR1 MNHEY, CDR2 SMNVEV (reference sequence). The CDR3 DNA reads TGTGCCAGCGGATCCGGGACAGGGGGCTTCTTC. As protein: CASGSGTGGFF.

This clone has more than one count but fewer than ten. This chain joins TRBV7-6 and TRBJ1-1, with D possibly matching TRBD1 (6 bases). The CDR3 spans 14 residues. The V gene's germline CDR1 is SGHVS and CDR2 FNYEAQ. V was pared by 6 bases and J by 0 bases, with 11 bases between. This CDR3 reads CASREGQMNTEAFF. For the CDR3, the DNA is TGTGCCAGCAGGGAAGGACAGATGAACACTGAAGCTTTCTTT.

In its sample, this clone is medium-sized. The chain employs TRBV9 and TRBJ2-1; 7 bases align to TRBD2. V lost 3 bases and J lost 8; bases outside the gene matches: 8. The CDR3 is made up of 14 amino acids. CDR1 SGDLS and CDR2 YYNGEE come from the germline V gene. CDR3 in amino acids: CASSAGGGLDEQFF. The CDR3 DNA reads TGTGCCAGCAGCGCTGGGGGAGGGCTGGATGAGCAGTTCTTC.

This chain uses TRBV10-3 with TRBJ2-7; maybe TRBD2 (5 bases). V lost 4 bases and J lost 0, with 13 bases in between. CDR3 size: 15 residues. Germline CDR1 is ENHRY and CDR2 is SYGVKD. The CDR3 spells CAISASPGSSYEQYV. As DNA, the CDR3 is TGTGCCATCAGTGCCTCACCGGGGAGCTCCTACGAGCAGTACGTC.

V is TRBV7-9 and J is TRBJ2-7; unclear D gene. V was clipped by 1 base and J by 3 bases, with 10 bases between them. This CDR3 comprises 14 residues. Germline assignment: CDR1 SEHNR and CDR2 FQNEAQ (reference sequence). The DNA for the CDR3 is TGTGCCAGCAGCTTAGTGGGCCCGAGCTACGAGCAGTACTTC. Amino acid sequence: CASSLVGPSYEQYF. The entire variable domain, with the rest obtained from reference TRBV7-9 and TRBJ2-7, is as follows: DTGVSQNPRHKITKRGQNVTFRCDPISEHNRLYWYRQTLGQGPEFLTYFQNEAQLEKSRLLSDRFSAERPKGSFSTLEIQRTEQGDSAMYLCASSLVGPSYEQYFGPGTRLTVT.

In this sample, this clone is medium-sized. The chain uses TRBV14 and TRBJ2-1; TRBD2 agrees at 9 bases. Germline trimming cut 6 bases from V and 4 bases from J; bases unmatched to any gene: 10. The CDR3 length is 16 residues. CDR1 is SGHDN, CDR2 FVKESK, per germline. The CDR3 loop reads CASSPLAGDGYNEQFF. The CDR3, as DNA: TGTGCCAGCAGTCCCTTAGCGGGGGATGGGTACAATGAGCAGTTCTTC.

This sequence joins TRBV30 and TRBJ2-5; 7 bases agree with TRBD1. Per the germline V gene, CDR1 is GTSNPN and CDR2 is SVGIG (reference sequence). With V trimmed by 5 bases and J by 5 bases, 5 bases remained unmatched. The CDR3 extends over 12 amino acids. CDR3 DNA: TGTGCCTGGGACAGGGTGTTTGAGACCCAGTACTTC. Its protein is CAWDRVFETQYF.

This sequence joins TRBV27 and TRBJ2-1; 10 bases align to TRBD1. Looked up from germline, CDR1 is MNHEY and CDR2 is SMNVEV (reference sequence). The CDR3 loop spans 15 amino acids. V was clipped by 5 bases and J by 6 bases; unmatched bases: 7. CDR3 bases: TGTGCCAGCAGTCCAGACAGGGGGCGCAGCAATGAGCAGTTCTTC. It encodes CASSPDRGRSNEQFF.

The chain employs TRBV6-6 and TRBJ2-1, with 9 bases lining up with TRBD2. The CDR3 sequence is 15 residues long. The V gene's germline CDR1 is MNHNY and CDR2 SVGAGI (reference sequence). J lost 8 bases, V lost 0 bases, and 5 bases had no gene match. The CDR3 DNA reads TGTGCCAGCAGTTACTCTAGCGGGAGATCCGATGAGCAGTTCTTC. Protein sequence: CASSYSSGRSDEQFF.

The chain uses TRBV19 and TRBJ1-2; 9 bases align to TRBD1. This CDR3 spans 15 amino acids. Germline V lookup: CDR1 LNHDA, CDR2 SQIVND (reference sequence). V lost 5 bases to trimming and J lost 2 bases; unmatched junction nucleotides: 6. The CDR3 region has the DNA TGTGCCAGTAGTTGGGGACAGGGTTACAACTATGGCTACACCTTC. Translation: CASSWGQGYNYGYTF.

The chain employs TRBV5-5 and TRBJ2-5; tentatively, D is TRBD2 (6 bases). From germline, CDR1 is SGHKS and CDR2 YYEKEE (reference sequence). There are 14 residues in the CDR3. The V gene lost 4 bases and the J gene lost 5 bases, with 15 bases spanning the gap. The CDR3 DNA reads as TGTGCCAGCAGCCCGCTGGGGGGAGTGGAGACCCAGTACTTC. It translates to CASSPLGGVETQYF.

This clone appeared once. V usage is TRBV7-9 and J usage is TRBJ2-7, with 11 positions matching TRBD1. The CDR3 consists of 14 residues. Germline assignment: CDR1 SEHNR and CDR2 FQNEAQ (reference sequence). V lost 2 bases to trimming and J lost 5 bases; unmatched junction nucleotides: 2. CDR3 protein: CASSLTGQGDEQYV. The CDR3 coding sequence is TGTGCCAGCAGCTTAACGGGACAGGGGGACGAGCAGTACGTC.

The chain recombines TRBV28 with TRBJ1-3; 12 bases are a match to TRBD1. This CDR3 comprises 16 residues. Germline V gene sequence: CDR1 MDHEN, CDR2 SYDVKM. Trimming took 8 bases from V and 8 from J; bases not matched to a gene: 13. This chain's CDR3 is CASGNTGQGALDTIYF. The CDR3 DNA reads as TGTGCCAGCGGTAATACGGGACAGGGGGCCTTGGACACCATATATTTT.

In this sample, this clone turned up once. The chain has TRBV5-1 and TRBJ2-1; tentatively, D is TRBD1 or TRBD2 (5 bases each). The ends were cut back, 4 bases at V and 4 bases at J, with 21 bases in the middle. CDR1 and CDR2 from the germline V gene are SGHRS and YFSETQ. This CDR3 is built from 17 residues. In DNA form, the CDR3 reads TGCGCCAGCAGCCCGGACGGGACCCTAGCCATTTACAATGAGCAGTTCTTC. Protein: CASSPDGTLAIYNEQFF.

This clone was observed a single time. The chain recombines TRBV4-1 with TRBJ1-1; D is undetermined. The V and J ends lost 1 base and 2 bases respectively, with 5 bases between them. The germline CDR1 and CDR2 sequences are MGHRA and YSYEKL. CDR3 length: 13 residues. The CDR3 DNA is TGCGCCAGCAGCCAAGTTCAAAACACTGAAGCTTTCTTT. It translates to CASSQVQNTEAFF.

The chain employs TRBV2 and TRBJ2-5; D unresolved. Germline CDR1 and CDR2: SNHLY and FYNNEI. V was cut by 0 bases and J by 5 bases, with 7 bases left in between. This CDR3 is built from 13 residues. CDR3 in DNA: TGTGCCAGCAGTGAAGCGGTGGGGGAGACCCAGTACTTC. Translation gives CASSEAVGETQYF.

The rearrangement links TRBV7-2 to TRBJ2-7; D is uncertain. V was clipped by 3 bases and J by 2 bases, with 11 bases between them. Germline CDR1 is SGHTA and CDR2 is FQGNSA. The CDR3 extends over 14 amino acids. The CDR3 loop is CASSLTEATYEQYF. CDR3 bases: TGTGCCAGCAGCTTGACCGAAGCCACCTACGAGCAGTACTTC.

V is TRBV29-1 and J is TRBJ2-2; 9 positions agree with TRBD2. The CDR3 totals 16 residues. V dropped 2 bases and J dropped 1; count of bases not matched to a gene: 5. Germline CDR1 is SQVTM and CDR2 is ANQGSEA. CDR3: CSVEMVSGRNTGELFF. Written as DNA, the CDR3 is TGCAGCGTTGAAATGGTTAGCGGGAGGAACACCGGGGAGCTGTTTTTT.

This clone came up a few times. The chain carries TRBV5-1 and TRBJ2-3, with D maybe TRBD1 (6 bases). CDR3 size: 14 residues. Trimming removed 4 bases at V and 2 bases at J, with 11 bases between. Germline V gives CDR1 SGHRS, CDR2 YFSETQ. The CDR3 loop reads CASSGDKTTDTQYF. The CDR3 DNA sequence: TGCGCCAGCAGCGGGGACAAAACCACAGATACGCAGTATTTT.

The chain has TRBV5-1 and TRBJ1-5; D is ambiguous. Germline V gene data show CDR1 as SGHRS and CDR2 as YFSETQ. The CDR3 totals 13 residues. The germline V and J ends were trimmed by 0 bases and 6 bases, with 7 bases remaining between them. CDR3 DNA sequence: TGCGCCAGCAGCTTGGGTGTGGGTCAGCCCCAGCATTTT. Its translation is CASSLGVGQPQHF.

The table lists this clone with a count of one. The chain employs TRBV7-6 and TRBJ2-3; D ambiguous. CDR3 length: 12 residues. Germline V CDR1 and CDR2: SGHVS, FNYEAQ. The V end was cut by 5 bases, the J end by 2 bases, with 5 bases between. The CDR3 protein is CASSPSTDTQYF. The CDR3 DNA sequence: TGTGCCAGCAGCCCCTCCACAGATACGCAGTATTTT.

This chain uses TRBV5-4 with TRBJ2-7; 9 positions agree with TRBD1. The CDR3 runs to 14 residues. Germline trimming cut 3 bases from V and 2 bases from J; bases unmatched to any gene: 3. Germline V CDR1 and CDR2: SGHNT, YYREEE (reference sequence). The CDR3, as DNA: TGTGCCAGCAGCTCGGGACAGGGAACCTACGAGCAGTACGTC. This translates into CASSSGQGTYEQYV.

The rearrangement uses TRBV7-9 and TRBJ2-2, with a weak D call TRBD1 (6 bases). The germline CDR1 and CDR2 sequences are SEHNR and FQNEAQ (reference sequence). This CDR3 is built from 14 residues. Trimming took off 8 bases at V and 4 bases at J, with 14 bases between the two ends. In DNA form, the CDR3 reads TGTGCCAGCCGTCACCCAGGGGCCACCGGGGAGCTGTTTTTT. It codes for CASRHPGATGELFF.

V is TRBV5-8 and J is TRBJ2-7; TRBD2 is a possible D gene (5 bases). The CDR3 is 14 residues long. Germline V CDR1 and CDR2: SGHTS, YDEGEE. V shed 4 bases and J shed 2 bases, with 13 bases lying between them. The CDR3 sequence is CASSLGGRTYEQYF. CDR3 DNA sequence: TGTGCCAGCAGCCTTGGAGGCAGAACCTACGAGCAGTACTTC.